The 21 T cell receptor beta chains below all came from one sample that was sequenced in a study of T cells and Merkel cell carcinoma outcomes. Produced via immunoSEQ multiplex PCR; TCRdb's table is partial and in-frame only. In the table there are some 21,000 clones, around 80% of which are singletons. Material for sequencing was tumor tissue from Merkel cell carcinoma. The receptors here all came from a human donor with Merkel cell carcinoma.

This clone was seen only a few times. Within the sample, other DNA sequences also encode this same CDR3. The chain carries TRBV7-3 and TRBJ2-1; 8 bases align to TRBD2. CDR1 is SGHTA and CDR2 is FQGTGA in the germline V gene. The CDR3 contains 15 residues. Trimming at V came to 5 bases and at J to 3 bases, leaving 6 bases not matched to a gene. The DNA of the CDR3 is TGTGCCAGCAGCCCCAGCGGGAGCTACTACAATGAGCAGTTCTTC. Encoded protein: CASSPSGSYYNEQFF.

The J gene is TRBJ1-5, the V gene TRBV4-1; unclear D gene. The CDR3 consists of 15 residues. Looked up from germline, CDR1 is MGHRA and CDR2 is YSYEKL. V lost 1 base and J lost 8, with 15 bases in between. CDR3 coding DNA: TGCGCCAGCAGCCAAGCGTACGGCGGAGCGAAGCCCCAGCATTTT. This codes for CASSQAYGGAKPQHF.

This clone was observed a handful of times. This chain connects TRBV6-1 to TRBJ2-7; 12 bases align to TRBD2. V shed 0 bases, J shed 3 bases, and the junction held 6 bases outside the gene matches. Germline lookup yields CDR1 MNHNS and CDR2 SASEGT. The CDR3 loop spans 17 amino acids. This CDR3 is CASSEALRLAGDYEQYF. The CDR3 nucleotides are TGTGCCAGCAGTGAAGCCCTCCGACTAGCGGGGGACTACGAGCAGTACTTC.

A word on this clone: A much larger clone differs from this one at a single base, so this may be a read error. The chain recombines TRBV7-8 with TRBJ2-2; possible D gene TRBD1, 6 bases. The germline gives CDR1 SGHVS, CDR2 FQNEAQ. There are 16 residues in the CDR3. Trimming removed 1 base at V and 4 bases at J, with 13 bases between. The CDR3 sequence is CASSLGGQGSTGELFF. The CDR3 nucleotides are TGTGCCAGCAGCTTAGGGGGGCAGGGAAGCACCGGGGAGCTGTTTTTT. Drawing the rest from reference TRBV7-8 and TRBJ2-2, the complete variable domain is GAGVSQSPRYKVAKRGQDVALRCDPISGHVSLFWYQQALGQGPEFLTYFQNEAQLDKSGLPSDRFFAERPEGSVSTLKIQRTQQEDSAVYLCASSLGGQGSTGELFFGEGSRLTVL.

The chain links TRBV5-1 to TRBJ2-5; the D is unclear. Per germline, CDR1 SGHRS and CDR2 YFSETQ. V was shortened by 0 bases and J by 5 bases, with 8 bases between the two germline ends. This CDR3 has 13 amino acids. CDR3 region: CASSLESSETQYF. CDR3 nucleotide sequence: TGCGCCAGCAGCTTGGAATCGTCGGAGACCCAGTACTTC.

The chain recombines TRBV13 with TRBJ1-6; D remains ambiguous. This CDR3 contains 16 residues. V was shortened by 5 bases and J by 7 bases, with 18 bases between the two germline ends. Germline V gene lookup returns CDR1 PRHDT and CDR2 FYEKMQ (reference sequence). CDR3 sequence: CASSRGWVGRNSPLHF. CDR3 nucleotides: TGTGCCAGCAGCCGAGGATGGGTGGGAAGGAATTCACCCCTCCACTTT.

V is TRBV16 and J is TRBJ2-1; a weak D match, TRBD2 (7 bases). The CDR3 contains 14 residues. The germline V gene encodes CDR1 KGHSY and CDR2 FQNENV. The ends were cut back, 8 bases at V and 9 bases at J, with 20 bases in the middle. The CDR3 DNA sequence: TGTGCCAGCCGGGGGGCAGGGTCGTACCGTGAGCAGTTCTTC. It specifies CASRGAGSYREQFF.

As concerns this clone: The junction departs from germline at one end; a sequencing error may be responsible. The V gene is TRBV2, the J gene TRBJ2-7, with 8 bases matching TRBD2. Germline CDR1 SNHLY, CDR2 FYNNEI. CDR3 length: 14 residues. The chain's CDR3 is CASSEAGEYGEQYF. The CDR3 DNA reads TGTGCCAGCAGCGAAGCGGGAGAGTACGGCGAGCAGTACTTC.

The rearrangement joins TRBV15 to TRBJ2-3; no definite D call. V lost 1 base to trimming and J lost 11 bases, with 4 bases between them. This CDR3 has 10 residues. CDR1 and CDR2 from the germline V gene are LNHNV and YYDKDF (reference sequence). CDR3 in amino acids: CATSRAEQYF. CDR3 bases: TGTGCCACCAGCAGAGCGGAGCAGTATTTT.

V usage is TRBV7-5 and J usage is TRBJ2-3; TRBD2 is the table's D call, not checked against the DNA. TRBV7-5 is deemed a pseudogene. The length of the CDR3 is 17 residues. Written as DNA, the CDR3 is TGTGCCAGAAGCTTCCCGGGGGAGCGGGGGGGCAGGGATACGCAGTATTTT. Protein sequence: CARSFPGERGGRDTQYF.

This clone was observed once. The chain recombines TRBV27 with TRBJ2-5; no reliable D call. V dropped 1 base and J dropped 0 bases, with 6 bases sitting between them. Germline V gives CDR1 MNHEY, CDR2 SMNVEV (reference sequence). The CDR3 is made up of 14 amino acids. The CDR3 region has the DNA TGTGCCAGCAGTTTATATGGATACCAAGAGACCCAGTACTTC. Protein: CASSLYGYQETQYF.

The J gene is TRBJ2-3, the V gene TRBV28, with TRBD2 matching 8 bases. V dropped 8 bases and J dropped 6; count of bases not matched to a gene: 10. The CDR3 length is 14 residues. Per germline, CDR1 MDHEN and CDR2 SYDVKM. The CDR3: CASSKSSSGDTQYF. The CDR3 DNA is TGTGCCAGCTCTAAATCATCTAGCGGGGATACGCAGTATTTT.

This clone has just one count. The rearrangement joins TRBV6-6 to TRBJ1-5, with a tentative D call TRBD1 (6 bases). This CDR3 has 13 residues. Looked up from germline, CDR1 is MNHNY and CDR2 is SVGAGI (reference sequence). V was clipped by 6 bases and J by 10 bases, with 16 bases between them. CDR3 sequence: CASRTGNQVPQHF. The CDR3 DNA reads as TGTGCCAGCAGAACAGGGAATCAGGTACCCCAGCATTTT.

V is TRBV6-5 and J is TRBJ1-3; no definite D call. Germline CDR1 MNHEY, CDR2 SVGAGI. Between the trimmed V and J ends, which lost 0 bases and 0 bases, there was a span of 9 bases. CDR3 size: 16 residues. This chain's CDR3 is CASSYSNAYSGNTIYF. Here the CDR3 DNA reads TGTGCCAGCAGTTACTCGAACGCCTACTCTGGAAACACCATATATTTT.

Comments on this clone: The identical CDR3 is also encoded by other nucleotide sequences in the sample. V and J are TRBV30 and TRBJ1-1; the D is unclear. This CDR3 is built from 11 residues. Germline V CDR1 and CDR2: GTSNPN, SVGIG (reference sequence). The ends were cut back, 6 bases at V and 7 bases at J, with 12 bases in the middle. Here the CDR3 reads CACLQVHEAFF. Here the CDR3 DNA reads TGTGCCTGCCTCCAGGTTCATGAAGCTTTCTTT.

This clone was detected once. The gene calls are TRBV6-4 and TRBJ1-5; D gene uncertain. CDR1 and CDR2 (germline): MRHNA, SNTAGT. The V end lost 8 bases, the J end lost 8 bases, and 10 bases lay between the germline ends. The CDR3 has 11 amino acids. The CDR3 sequence is CASHIPEPQHF. DNA of the CDR3: TGTGCCAGCCACATACCCGAGCCCCAGCATTTT.

V is TRBV5-4 and J is TRBJ1-6; TRBD1 aligns across 7 bases. The CDR3 length is 15 residues. V shed 2 bases and J 5 bases; nucleotides not matched to a gene: 4. Germline V gives CDR1 SGHNT, CDR2 YYREEE (reference sequence). CDR3 amino acids: CASSLETGDNSPLHF. For the CDR3, the DNA is TGTGCCAGCAGCTTAGAAACAGGGGATAATTCACCCCTCCACTTT.

This chain uses TRBV29-1 with TRBJ1-2; maybe TRBD1 (6 bases). CDR3 length equals 13 residues. The germline V gene has CDR1 SQVTM and CDR2 ANQGSEA. The V end lost 6 bases, the J end lost 2 bases, and 13 bases lay between the germline ends. This CDR3 is CSVRGGTNYGYTF. DNA for the CDR3: TGCAGCGTGAGGGGGGGGACGAACTATGGCTACACCTTC. The full variable domain, completed using reference TRBV29-1 and TRBJ1-2, is SAVISQKPSRDICQRGTSLTIQCQVDSQVTMMFWYRQQPGQSLTLIATANQGSEATYESGFVIDKFPISRPNLTFSTLTVSNMSPEDSSIYLCSVRGGTNYGYTFGSGTRLTVV.

The DNA of the CDR3 is TGTGCCAGCAGTGAAATACTCAGGGCCAATGAGCAGTTCTTC. Translation gives CASSEILRANEQFF. The chain combines TRBV2 with TRBJ2-1, with D tentatively TRBD1 (5 bases). The germline gives CDR1 SNHLY, CDR2 FYNNEI. CDR3 length: 14 residues. Trimming removed 2 bases at V and 6 bases at J, with 11 bases between.

This rearrangement joins TRBV28 to TRBJ2-1; no clear D gene. In germline, CDR1 is MDHEN, CDR2 SYDVKM. CDR3 size: 12 residues. V lost 6 bases, J lost 6 bases, and 9 bases lay in between. The CDR3 sequence: CASSSPPNEQFF. CDR3 in DNA: TGTGCCAGCAGCTCCCCGCCCAATGAGCAGTTCTTC.

This chain joins TRBV6-1 and TRBJ2-3; 10 bases line up with TRBD2. The CDR3 has 16 amino acids. Germline lookup yields CDR1 MNHNS and CDR2 SASEGT. Trimming removed 3 bases from V and 4 bases from J; junction bases left unmatched: 7. CDR3 sequence reads: CASSDNSGGWADTQYF. The CDR3 DNA reads TGTGCCAGCAGTGACAATAGCGGGGGGTGGGCAGATACGCAGTATTTT.